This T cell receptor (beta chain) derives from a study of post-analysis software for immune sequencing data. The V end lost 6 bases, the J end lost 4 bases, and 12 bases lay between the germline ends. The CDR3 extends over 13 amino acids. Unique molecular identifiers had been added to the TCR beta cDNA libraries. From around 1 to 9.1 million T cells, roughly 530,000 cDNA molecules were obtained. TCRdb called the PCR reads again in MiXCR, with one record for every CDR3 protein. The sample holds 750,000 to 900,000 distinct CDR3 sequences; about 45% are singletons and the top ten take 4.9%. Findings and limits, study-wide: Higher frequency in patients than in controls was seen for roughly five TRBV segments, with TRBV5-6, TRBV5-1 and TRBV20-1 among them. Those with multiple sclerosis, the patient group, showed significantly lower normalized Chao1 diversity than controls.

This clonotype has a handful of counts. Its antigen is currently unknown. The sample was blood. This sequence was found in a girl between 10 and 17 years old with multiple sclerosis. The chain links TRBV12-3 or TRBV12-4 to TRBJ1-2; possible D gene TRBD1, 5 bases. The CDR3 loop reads CASSRRDGYGYTF. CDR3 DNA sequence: TGTGCCAGCAGCCGCCGGGACGGCTATGGCTACACCTTC.